This T cell receptor beta chain was sequenced for a study of OX40 agonist ivuxolimab in advanced cancers. Overall study: Ivuxolimab, an antibody acting as an agonist of OX40 (CD134), was used to treat patients. From about 23 to 85 years was the age range, with a mean of around 54 years, and around 84% were male.

This CDR3 contains 15 residues. Germline V gene sequence: CDR1 SGHRS, CDR2 YFSETQ. V gave up 4 bases and J gave up 1 base, with 14 bases separating them. This clone was detected only once. Its antigen is undetermined. Method: immunoSEQ multiplex PCR; TCRdb's copy keeps in-frame clones and lacks some. The sample shows about 88,000 clones, about 85% of them seen only once. On cycle 4 day 1 and cycle 7 day 1, as well as at baseline, blood was sampled. Study-level findings and limits: More expanded clones were found, on average, in CD8+ than in CD4+ T cells.

This clonotype originated in an adult with an advanced solid tumor such as melanoma, head and neck, liver or kidney cancer. The sample was CD4+ or CD8+ T cells sorted from blood, taken in a trial of the OX40 agonist ivuxolimab. The rearrangement uses TRBV5-1 and TRBJ1-1; no clear D. DNA for the CDR3: TGCGCCAGCAGCCTCGTGGCCTCGAGGAACACTGAAGCTTTCTTT. Translation: CASSLVASRNTEAFF.